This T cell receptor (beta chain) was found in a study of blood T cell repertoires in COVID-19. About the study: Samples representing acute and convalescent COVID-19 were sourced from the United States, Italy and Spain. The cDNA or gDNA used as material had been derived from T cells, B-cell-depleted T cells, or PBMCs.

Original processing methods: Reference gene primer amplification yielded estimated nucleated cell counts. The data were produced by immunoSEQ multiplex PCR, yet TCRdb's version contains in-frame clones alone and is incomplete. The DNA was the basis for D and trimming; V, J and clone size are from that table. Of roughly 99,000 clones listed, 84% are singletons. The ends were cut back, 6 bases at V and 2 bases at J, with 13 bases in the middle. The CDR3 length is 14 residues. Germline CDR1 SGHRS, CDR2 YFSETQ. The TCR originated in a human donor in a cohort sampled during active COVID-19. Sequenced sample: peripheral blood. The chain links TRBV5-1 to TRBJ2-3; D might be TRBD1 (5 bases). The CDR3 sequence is CASTSGWVTDTQYF. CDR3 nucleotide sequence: TGCGCCAGCACCTCAGGGTGGGTCACAGATACGCAGTATTTT.